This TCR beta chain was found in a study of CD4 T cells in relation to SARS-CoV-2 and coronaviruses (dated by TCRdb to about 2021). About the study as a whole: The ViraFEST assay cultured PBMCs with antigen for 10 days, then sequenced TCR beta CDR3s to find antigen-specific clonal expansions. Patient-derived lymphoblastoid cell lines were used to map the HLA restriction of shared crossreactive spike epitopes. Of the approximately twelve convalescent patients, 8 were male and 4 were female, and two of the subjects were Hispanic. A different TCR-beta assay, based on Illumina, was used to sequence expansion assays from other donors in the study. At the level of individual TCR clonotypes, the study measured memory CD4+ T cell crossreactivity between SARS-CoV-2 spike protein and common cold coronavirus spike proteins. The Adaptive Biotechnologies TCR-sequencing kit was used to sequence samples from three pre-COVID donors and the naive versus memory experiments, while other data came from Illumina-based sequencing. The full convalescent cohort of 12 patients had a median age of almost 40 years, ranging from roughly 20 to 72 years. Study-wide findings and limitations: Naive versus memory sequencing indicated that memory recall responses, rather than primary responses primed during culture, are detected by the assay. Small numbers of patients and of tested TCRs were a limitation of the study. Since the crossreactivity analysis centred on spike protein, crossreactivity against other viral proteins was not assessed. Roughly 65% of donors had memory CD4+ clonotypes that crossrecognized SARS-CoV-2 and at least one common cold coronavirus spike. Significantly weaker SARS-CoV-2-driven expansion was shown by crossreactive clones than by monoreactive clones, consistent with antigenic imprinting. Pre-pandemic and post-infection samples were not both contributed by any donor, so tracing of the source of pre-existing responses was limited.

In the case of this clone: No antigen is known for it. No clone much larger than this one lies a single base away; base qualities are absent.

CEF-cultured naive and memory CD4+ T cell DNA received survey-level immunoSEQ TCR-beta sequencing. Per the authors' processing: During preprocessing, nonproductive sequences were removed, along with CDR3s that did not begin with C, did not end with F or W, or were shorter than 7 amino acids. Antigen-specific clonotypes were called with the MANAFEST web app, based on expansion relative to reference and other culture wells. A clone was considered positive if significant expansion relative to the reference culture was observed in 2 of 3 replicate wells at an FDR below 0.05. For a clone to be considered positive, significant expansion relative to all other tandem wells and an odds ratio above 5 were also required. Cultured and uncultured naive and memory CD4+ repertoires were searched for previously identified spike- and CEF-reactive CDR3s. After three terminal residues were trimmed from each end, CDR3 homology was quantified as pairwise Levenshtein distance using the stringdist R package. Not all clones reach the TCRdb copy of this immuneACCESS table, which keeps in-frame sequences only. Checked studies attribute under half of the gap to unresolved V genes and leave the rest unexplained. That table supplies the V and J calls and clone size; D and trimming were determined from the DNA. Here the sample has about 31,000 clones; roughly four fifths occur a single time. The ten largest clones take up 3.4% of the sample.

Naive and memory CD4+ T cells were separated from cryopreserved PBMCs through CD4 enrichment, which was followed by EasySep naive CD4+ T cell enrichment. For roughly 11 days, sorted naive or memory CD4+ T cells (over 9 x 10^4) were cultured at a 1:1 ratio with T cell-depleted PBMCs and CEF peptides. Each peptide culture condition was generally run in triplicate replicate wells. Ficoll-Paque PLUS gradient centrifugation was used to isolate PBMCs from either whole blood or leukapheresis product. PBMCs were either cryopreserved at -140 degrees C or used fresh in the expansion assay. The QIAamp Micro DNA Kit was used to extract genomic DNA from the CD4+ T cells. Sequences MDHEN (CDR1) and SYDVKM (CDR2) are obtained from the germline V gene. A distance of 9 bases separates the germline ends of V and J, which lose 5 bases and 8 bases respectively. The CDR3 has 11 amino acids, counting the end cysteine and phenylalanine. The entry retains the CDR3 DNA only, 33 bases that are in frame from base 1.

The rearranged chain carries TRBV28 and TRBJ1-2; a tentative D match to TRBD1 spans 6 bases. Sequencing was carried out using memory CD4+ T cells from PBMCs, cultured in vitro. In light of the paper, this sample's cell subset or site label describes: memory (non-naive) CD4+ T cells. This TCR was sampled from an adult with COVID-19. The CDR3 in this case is CASSRTVGYTF. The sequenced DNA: TGTGCCAGCAGTCGGACAGTAGGCTACACCTTC.